These 19 T cell receptor beta chains share one sample of origin, sequenced in a study of blood T cells in healthy people across ages. A second PCR, run for roughly 7 to 11 cycles, used a sample-barcoded 5' primer plus a J-beta primer mix. TCRdb re-derived calls from the 5' RACE reads in MiXCR, one entry per CDR3 protein. This sample has over 1,500,000 distinct CDR3 sequences, with approximately 39% found just once. The sequencing input was blood. The receptors come from a human donor in good health.

J is TRBJ2-1 and V is TRBV9; 8 bases are shared with TRBD2. Germline V gene data show CDR1 as SGDLS and CDR2 as YYNGEE. Unmatched junction bases numbered 10, after V lost 7 bases and J lost 7 bases. This CDR3 is 14 amino acids long. The CDR3 coding sequence is TGTGCCAGCGCTGGAGCGGGGGCCTGTAATGAGCAGTTCTTC. As protein: CASAGAGACNEQFF.

The genes are TRBV4-3 and TRBJ2-7; possibly TRBD2 for D (6 bases). CDR3 length: 16 residues. V was pared by 4 bases and J by 2 bases, with 18 bases between. The germline gives CDR1 LGHNA, CDR2 YSLEER. The CDR3 loop reads CASSPSTSQLPYEQYF. DNA of the CDR3: TGCGCCAGCAGCCCATCTACTAGCCAGCTTCCCTACGAGCAGTACTTC.

This clonotype was seen just once. The rearrangement links TRBV12-3 or TRBV12-4 to TRBJ1-1, with TRBD1 identical over 8 bases. The J segment lost 1 base and the V segment lost 5 bases, leaving 3 bases of the junction unmatched. This CDR3 is built from 14 residues. The CDR3: CASSGQGWNTEAFF. CDR3 nucleotides: TGTGCCAGCAGTGGACAGGGCTGGAACACTGAAGCTTTCTTT.

The V call is TRBV28, the J call TRBJ1-2; TRBD1 might be the D (6 bases). Trimming removed 5 bases from V and 1 base from J, with 14 bases in between. Germline values: CDR1 MDHEN, CDR2 SYDVKM. The CDR3 length is 15 residues. The CDR3 DNA sequence: TGTGCCAGCAGTGATCAACAGGGATATAACTATGGCTACACCTTC. Translating it yields CASSDQQGYNYGYTF.

The genes are TRBV6-5 and TRBJ2-4; TRBD1 matches at 7 bases. After removal of 4 bases from V and 8 bases from J, the junction contained 8 bases not matched to a gene. Germline V gene lookup returns CDR1 MNHEY and CDR2 SVGAGI. The CDR3 covers 14 residues. CDR3 DNA: TGTGCCAGCAGTTCCACAGGGGTTCTGGACATTCAGTACTTC. Amino acids: CASSSTGVLDIQYF.

This clonotype was picked up a small number of times. The genes are TRBV4-3 and TRBJ2-1, with TRBD2 matching over 13 bases. Per germline, CDR1 LGHNA and CDR2 YSLEER. The CDR3 spans 18 residues. The ends lost 3 bases at V and 2 bases at J; junction bases unmatched: 7. This CDR3 is CASSQRLAGGSPYNEQFF. Here the CDR3 DNA reads TGCGCCAGCAGCCAGCGACTAGCGGGGGGATCACCCTACAATGAGCAGTTCTTC.

The chain recombines TRBV10-3 with TRBJ2-6, with TRBD1 identical over 12 bases. The CDR3 covers 17 residues. Trimming cost V 10 bases and J 1 base; bases outside gene matches: 8. Germline V lookup: CDR1 ENHRY, CDR2 SYGVKD. This chain's CDR3 is CATGGTGGASGANVLTF. The CDR3 nucleotides read TGTGCCACAGGCGGGACAGGGGGCGCTTCTGGGGCCAACGTCCTGACTTTC.

V usage is TRBV18 and J usage is TRBJ1-2, with a weak D call TRBD1 (6 bases). Germline CDR1 is KGHSH and CDR2 is LQKENI. CDR3 size: 14 residues. The germline V and J ends were trimmed by 6 bases and 6 bases, with 17 bases remaining between them. The CDR3 here is CASSPSGQYHGYTF. The CDR3 DNA is TGTGCCAGCTCTCCCTCGGGACAATATCATGGCTACACCTTC. Using reference TRBV18 and TRBJ1-2 for the parts outside the CDR3, the full variable domain is NAGVMQNPRHLVRRRGQEARLRCSPMKGHSHVYWYRQLPEEGLKFMVYLQKENIIDESGMPKERFSAEFPKEGPSILRIQQVVRGDSAAYFCASSPSGQYHGYTFGSGTRLTVV.

This clonotype has more than one count but fewer than ten. This sequence joins TRBV30 and TRBJ2-3, with D perhaps matching TRBD1 (6 bases). Germline V gene sequence: CDR1 GTSNPN, CDR2 SVGIG (reference sequence). Trimming shortened V by 0 bases and J by 0 bases, and 13 bases separated the two germline ends. The length of the CDR3 is 16 residues. The CDR3 is CAWSVLLQGSTDTQYF. CDR3 bases: TGTGCCTGGAGTGTACTTCTGCAGGGGAGCACAGATACGCAGTATTTT.

This clonotype showed up just a few times. The chain recombines TRBV20-1 with TRBJ1-2; 9 bases align to TRBD1. The V gene's germline CDR1 is DFQATT and CDR2 SNEGSKA (reference sequence). The CDR3 covers 13 residues. Germline trimming cut 3 bases from V and 6 bases from J; bases unmatched to any gene: 5. The CDR3: CSARGTGSDGYTF. CDR3 DNA: TGCAGTGCTAGGGGGACAGGGTCGGATGGCTACACCTTC.

The chain combines TRBV6-1 with TRBJ1-5; TRBD1 matches at 7 bases. CDR1 MNHNS and CDR2 SASEGT come from the germline V gene. V trimming: 4 bases; J trimming: 3 bases; junction bases outside the gene matches: 18. The CDR3 extends over 19 amino acids. CDR3 loop: CASSGALRRQGSVNQPQHF. CDR3 sequence (DNA): TGTGCCAGCAGTGGGGCCCTTCGCCGACAGGGTAGTGTCAATCAGCCCCAGCATTTT.

This clonotype showed up just a few times. This chain connects TRBV24-1 to TRBJ2-3; 9 bases fit TRBD2. Germline CDR1 and CDR2: KGHDR and SFDVKD. The V and J ends lost 3 bases and 3 bases, in that order; junction bases with no gene match: 6. The CDR3 covers 16 residues. CDR3: CATSDPSSGATDTQYF. The CDR3 DNA follows: TGTGCCACCAGTGATCCCTCTAGCGGGGCGACAGATACGCAGTATTTT.

V gene TRBV29-1 combines with J gene TRBJ2-7; D may correspond to TRBD1 or TRBD2 (6 bases each). Between the trimmed V and J ends, which lost 6 bases and 2 bases, there was a span of 17 bases. Germline V CDR1 and CDR2: SQVTM, ANQGSEA. The length of the CDR3 is 14 residues. CDR3 sequence reads: CSVSGGDLAYEQYF. The CDR3 nucleotides read TGCAGCGTATCCGGGGGCGACCTTGCCTACGAGCAGTACTTC.

The J gene is TRBJ2-2, the V gene TRBV3-1; 7 bases line up with TRBD1. Germline V lookup: CDR1 LGHDT, CDR2 YNNKEL (reference sequence). V lost 3 bases to trimming and J lost 7 bases; unmatched junction nucleotides: 17. The CDR3 is 18 residues long. The CDR3 sequence: CASSHGLLTGSIGGELFF. DNA for the CDR3: TGTGCCAGCAGCCATGGCCTCCTGACAGGGTCAATAGGCGGGGAGCTGTTTTTT.

This clonotype came up once. At one end the junction does not follow the germline gene, possibly because of a read error. The chain uses TRBV7-2 and TRBJ2-3, with D unclear. Germline-derived CDR1 and CDR2 are SGHTA and FQGNSA. The length of the CDR3 is 15 residues. The CDR3 coding sequence is TGTGCCAGCAGCTTAGTTCGCAGGAGCACAGATACGCGGTATTTT. Its translation is CASSLVRRSTDTRYF. Full variable domain (rest looked up from reference TRBV7-2 and TRBJ2-3): GAGVSQSPSNKVTEKGKDVELRCDPISGHTALYWYRQSLGQGLEFLIYFQGNSAPDKSGLPSDRFSAERTGGSVSTLTIQRTQQEDSAVYLCASSLVRRSTDTRYFGPGTRLTVL.

This clonotype was found a few times. In nucleotides, the CDR3 is TGTGCCAGCAGCTTAGCGAGGGCCACACGACGAGAGACCCAGTACTTC. Its translation is CASSLARATRRETQYF. The rearrangement joins TRBV7-2 to TRBJ2-5, with D perhaps matching TRBD2 (5 bases). CDR3 length equals 16 residues. Germline loops: CDR1 SGHTA, CDR2 FQGNSA. Trimming cost V 0 bases and J 4 bases, with 15 bases left between them.

The chain employs TRBV12-3 or TRBV12-4 and TRBJ2-1, with 9 nucleotides matching TRBD1. The CDR3 totals 13 residues. The J segment lost 9 bases and the V segment lost 11 bases, leaving 11 bases of the junction unmatched. CDR3 bases: TGTGCCGAGGGACAGGGTACCGAGGGTGAGCAGTTCTTC. Encoded protein: CAEGQGTEGEQFF.

The chain carries TRBV19 and TRBJ1-5; D is undetermined. The CDR3 consists of 15 residues. Germline lookup yields CDR1 LNHDA and CDR2 SQIVND (reference sequence). V lost 10 bases and J 4 bases, leaving 20 bases between the germline ends. The CDR3 DNA reads TGTGCCACCCAGGATGGAGGAGGGATTAATCAGCCCCAGCATTTT. It is translated as CATQDGGGINQPQHF.

This rearrangement joins TRBV3-1 to TRBJ2-5; D ambiguous. CDR1 is LGHDT, CDR2 YNNKEL, per germline (reference sequence). Trimming removed 4 bases at V and 2 bases at J, with 20 bases between. The CDR3 length is 17 residues. The CDR3 is CASSPTPDPRWQETQYF. The CDR3 coding sequence is TGTGCCAGCAGCCCTACACCGGACCCCCGTTGGCAAGAGACCCAGTACTTC.